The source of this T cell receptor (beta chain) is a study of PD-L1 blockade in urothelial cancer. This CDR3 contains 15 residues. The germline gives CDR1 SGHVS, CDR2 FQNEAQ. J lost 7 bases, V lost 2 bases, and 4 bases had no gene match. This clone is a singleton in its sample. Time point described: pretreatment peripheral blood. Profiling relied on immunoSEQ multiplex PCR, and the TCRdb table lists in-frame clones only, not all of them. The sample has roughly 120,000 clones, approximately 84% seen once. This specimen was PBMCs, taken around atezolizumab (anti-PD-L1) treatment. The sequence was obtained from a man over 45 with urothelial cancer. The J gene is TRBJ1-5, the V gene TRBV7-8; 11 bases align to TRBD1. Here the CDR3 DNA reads TGTGCCAGCAGCTTACAAGGACAGGGGGCCCAGCCCCAGCATTTT. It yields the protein CASSLQGQGAQPQHF.